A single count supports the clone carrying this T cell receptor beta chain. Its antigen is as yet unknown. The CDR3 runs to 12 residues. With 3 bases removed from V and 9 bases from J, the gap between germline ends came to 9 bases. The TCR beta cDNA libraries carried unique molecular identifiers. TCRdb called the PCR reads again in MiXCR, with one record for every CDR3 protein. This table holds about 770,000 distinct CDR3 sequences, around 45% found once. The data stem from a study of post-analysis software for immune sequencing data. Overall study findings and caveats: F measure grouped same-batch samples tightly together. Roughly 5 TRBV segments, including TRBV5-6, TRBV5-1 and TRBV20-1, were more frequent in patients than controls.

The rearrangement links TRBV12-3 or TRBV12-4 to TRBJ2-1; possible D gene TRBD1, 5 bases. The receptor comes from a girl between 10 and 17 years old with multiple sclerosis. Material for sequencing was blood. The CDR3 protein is CASSFTGREQFF. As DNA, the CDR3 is TGTGCCAGCAGTTTCACAGGTCGTGAGCAGTTCTTC.